A single sample gave rise to the 3 T cell receptor beta chains below, sequenced in a study of T-cell memory formation after mild COVID-19. TCRdb recomputed calls from the 5' RACE reads with MiXCR, one row per CDR3 protein. The sample has around 300,000 distinct CDR3 sequences, roughly an eighth seen once. The sequenced sample was PBMCs or a T cell subset sorted from them (not recorded which). The receptors stem from a man between 18 and 29 years old who had mild COVID-19 (a few samples of this study predate the infection). Cell type and time point are not known.

The chain carries TRBV20-1 and TRBJ1-1; D uncertain. CDR3 size: 15 residues. CDR1 and CDR2 (germline): DFQATT, SNEGSKA (reference sequence). V dropped 1 base and J dropped 0 bases, with 12 bases sitting between them. The CDR3 here is CSARAHLGLNTEAFF. CDR3 nucleotide sequence: TGCAGTGCTAGAGCCCATTTAGGGCTGAACACTGAAGCTTTCTTT.

This chain joins TRBV12-3 or TRBV12-4 and TRBJ1-1, with D perhaps matching TRBD1 (5 bases). V dropped 7 bases and J dropped 3 bases, with 18 bases sitting between them. The CDR3 is 15 residues long. In DNA, the CDR3 is TGTGCCAGCACCCTAGGATGGGGGTTGGACACTGAAGCTTTCTTT. Translation: CASTLGWGLDTEAFF.

V gene TRBV7-2 combines with J gene TRBJ2-2, with D perhaps TRBD2 (6 bases). The germline V and J ends were trimmed by 5 bases and 7 bases, with 23 bases remaining between them. Germline values: CDR1 SGHTA, CDR2 FQGNSA. This CDR3 is built from 17 residues. The CDR3 spells CASSPVGTSLFIGELFF. CDR3 sequence (DNA): TGTGCCAGCAGCCCGGTTGGGACTTCACTCTTCATCGGGGAGCTGTTTTTT. Combining the CDR3 with reference TRBV7-2 and TRBJ2-2 gives the whole variable domain GAGVSQSPSNKVTEKGKDVELRCDPISGHTALYWYRQSLGQGLEFLIYFQGNSAPDKSGLPSDRFSAERTGGSVSTLTIQRTQQEDSAVYLCASSPVGTSLFIGELFFGEGSRLTVL.